The next 25 T cell receptor beta chains were all read from a single sample in a study of siplizumab effects on memory and regulatory T cells. Sequenced by immunoSEQ multiplex PCR; TCRdb stores in-frame clones only, minus some. The sample lists 90,000 to 120,000 clones, about 91% occurring once. The sequenced material came from Tregs sorted from blood. The receptors derive from a human donor in good health.

This chain links TRBV19 with TRBJ1-5; D might be TRBD1 (5 bases). CDR1 and CDR2 (germline): LNHDA, SQIVND (reference sequence). The CDR3 has 13 residues. V was clipped by 5 bases and J by 4 bases, with 9 bases between them. The CDR3, as DNA: TGTGCCAGTAGTGGGGCACGGAATCAGCCCCAGCATTTT. Protein sequence: CASSGARNQPQHF.

CDR3 nucleotide sequence: TGTGCCAGCAGTTTTGGGACAGGGAAGACGGAGGCCAACGTCCTGACTTTC. Protein: CASSFGTGKTEANVLTF. This rearrangement joins TRBV27 to TRBJ2-6, with 9 bases that match TRBD1. The CDR3 totals 17 residues. CDR1 and CDR2 (germline): MNHEY, SMNVEV (reference sequence). V lost 3 bases, J lost 6 bases, and 9 bases stayed unmatched. The full variable domain, completed using reference TRBV27 and TRBJ2-6, is EAQVTQNPRYLITVTGKKLTVTCSQNMNHEYMSWYRQDPGLGLRQIYYSMNVEVTDKGDVPEGYKVSRKEKRNFPLILESPSPNQTSLYFCASSFGTGKTEANVLTFGAGSRLTVL.

The rearrangement joins TRBV6-5 to TRBJ2-7; TRBD1 aligns across 9 bases. The J segment lost 9 bases and the V segment lost 7 bases, leaving 10 bases of the junction unmatched. Looked up from germline, CDR1 is MNHEY and CDR2 is SVGAGI. This CDR3 spans 13 amino acids. CDR3 amino acids: CASTEDRGHGQYF. The CDR3, as DNA: TGTGCCAGCACCGAGGACAGGGGACACGGGCAGTACTTC.

CDR3 sequence: CSVETGRDYGYTF. The CDR3 nucleotides read TGCAGCGTCGAGACAGGGAGGGACTATGGCTACACCTTC. The chain combines TRBV29-1 with TRBJ1-2, with TRBD1 matching over 7 bases. V shed 6 bases, J shed 3 bases, and the junction held 7 bases outside the gene matches. CDR1 and CDR2 (germline): SQVTM, ANQGSEA. This CDR3 is built from 13 residues.

The V and J genes are TRBV5-1 and TRBJ2-3; D might be TRBD1 (6 bases). The V and J ends lost 6 bases and 5 bases respectively, with 19 bases between them. The germline gives CDR1 SGHRS, CDR2 YFSETQ. This CDR3 is 15 amino acids long. In DNA form, the CDR3 reads TGCGCCAGCAAGGGGCTGCCGGAGACAGGAGATACGCAGTATTTT. It specifies CASKGLPETGDTQYF.

The chain joins TRBV10-2 to TRBJ2-1, with no clear D. Trimming removed 4 bases from V and 4 bases from J, with 14 bases in between. The CDR3 spans 15 residues. The V gene's germline CDR1 is WSHSY and CDR2 SAAADI. Here the CDR3 reads CASSGYLDLYNEQFF. The CDR3 nucleotides read TGCGCCAGCAGTGGATATCTTGACTTGTACAATGAGCAGTTCTTC.

The chain carries TRBV29-1 and TRBJ2-3, with TRBD2 identical over 10 bases. Germline V gene lookup returns CDR1 SQVTM and CDR2 ANQGSEA. V trimming: 7 bases; J trimming: 6 bases; junction bases outside the gene matches: 7. This CDR3 comprises 13 residues. DNA for the CDR3: TGCAGCGCCGGGACTAGCGTTTATGATACGCAGTATTTT. Encoded protein: CSAGTSVYDTQYF.

This chain uses TRBV9 with TRBJ2-5, with no clear D. The CDR3 has 15 amino acids. Germline CDR1 SGDLS, CDR2 YYNGEE. Trimming removed 0 bases at V and 5 bases at J, with 14 bases between. This chain's CDR3 is CASSVDEGTWETQYF. In DNA form, the CDR3 reads TGTGCCAGCAGCGTAGATGAAGGAACTTGGGAGACCCAGTACTTC.

The V and J genes are TRBV7-8 and TRBJ2-1; D may be TRBD2 (5 bases). Germline V gives CDR1 SGHVS, CDR2 FQNEAQ. The V end lost 0 bases, the J end lost 1 base, and 13 bases lay between the germline ends. This CDR3 has 17 amino acids. CDR3 amino acids: CASSLARIQRSYNEQFF. The CDR3 region has the DNA TGTGCCAGCAGCTTAGCGCGTATCCAGCGGTCCTACAATGAGCAGTTCTTC.

This chain joins TRBV6-5 and TRBJ2-2, with a possible D match to TRBD2 (6 bases). The length of the CDR3 is 14 residues. CDR1 is MNHEY, CDR2 SVGAGI, per germline. Trimming cost V 5 bases and J 10 bases, with 17 bases left between them. The CDR3 DNA reads TGTGCCAGCAGTGCCAGGTGGGGGGTTGCGGAGCTGTTTTTT. Translation: CASSARWGVAELFF.

The chain recombines TRBV13 with TRBJ2-1; TRBD2 matches at 10 bases. Germline V gives CDR1 PRHDT, CDR2 FYEKMQ (reference sequence). The CDR3 has 14 residues. V gave up 6 bases and J gave up 9 bases; unmatched junction bases: 8. As DNA, the CDR3 is TGTGCCAGCAGATCCAGGACTAGCGGAACTGAGCAGTTCTTC. It translates to CASRSRTSGTEQFF.

The table lists this clone with a count of one. This chain uses TRBV6-1 with TRBJ1-5; D unresolved. This CDR3 region has 15 residues. The ends were cut back, 2 bases at V and 7 bases at J, with 15 bases in the middle. In germline, CDR1 is MNHNS, CDR2 SASEGT. The CDR3 loop is CASSEFPGSGQPQHF. The CDR3 DNA is TGTGCCAGCAGTGAATTTCCGGGGTCCGGGCAGCCCCAGCATTTT.

The table lists this clone with a count of one. The chain carries TRBV9 and TRBJ2-5, with D possibly being TRBD2 (6 bases). The ends were cut back, 0 bases at V and 6 bases at J, with 21 bases in the middle. Germline assignment: CDR1 SGDLS and CDR2 YYNGEE. The CDR3 runs to 17 residues. The chain's CDR3 is CASSVDAPGEWLKTQYF. In nucleotides, the CDR3 is TGTGCCAGCAGCGTAGATGCCCCGGGGGAATGGCTGAAGACCCAGTACTTC.

The chain carries TRBV5-1 and TRBJ2-1; tentatively, D is TRBD2 (6 bases). Trimming stripped 3 bases from V and 0 bases from J, with 10 bases between. This CDR3 is 15 amino acids long. Germline CDR1 SGHRS, CDR2 YFSETQ. In DNA, the CDR3 is TGCGCCAGCAGCTCTTCCGGGGGCTCCTACAATGAGCAGTTCTTC. Amino acids: CASSSSGGSYNEQFF.

The chain joins TRBV7-2 to TRBJ1-3; no clear D gene. Germline V gene sequence: CDR1 SGHTA, CDR2 FQGNSA. Deletions cut 1 base from V and 0 bases from J, with 4 bases between. This CDR3 has 14 residues. Here the CDR3 DNA reads TGTGCCAGCAGCTTAGTTCTCTCTGGAAACACCATATATTTT. Translating gives CASSLVLSGNTIYF.

The chain is built from TRBV7-3 and TRBJ2-3; TRBD1 matches at 9 bases. J was trimmed by 1 base and V by 4 bases; bases with no gene match: 6. The CDR3 totals 16 residues. Looked up from germline, CDR1 is SGHTA and CDR2 is FQGTGA. The CDR3 protein is CASSSIRTGGTDTQYF. Written as DNA, the CDR3 is TGTGCCAGCAGCTCGATTAGGACAGGGGGCACAGATACGCAGTATTTT.

The V call is TRBV5-1, the J call TRBJ2-7, with TRBD2 identical over 9 bases. V dropped 4 bases and J dropped 3; count of bases not matched to a gene: 5. Germline CDR1 and CDR2: SGHRS and YFSETQ. This CDR3 contains 14 residues. This chain's CDR3 is CASSVTSGSYEQYF. DNA of the CDR3: TGCGCCAGCAGCGTGACTAGCGGAAGCTACGAGCAGTACTTC.

This sequence joins TRBV6-5 and TRBJ2-7; D is undetermined. Germline-derived CDR1 and CDR2 are MNHEY and SVGAGI. The CDR3 covers 13 residues. Trimming cost V 5 bases and J 7 bases, with 15 bases left between them. The CDR3: CASSRRHVGEQYF. The CDR3 DNA reads as TGTGCCAGCAGTAGGAGACACGTCGGGGAGCAGTACTTC.

The chain recombines TRBV5-1 with TRBJ1-1; 7 nucleotides agree with TRBD1. The CDR3 consists of 14 residues. V shed 2 bases, J shed 8 bases, and the junction held 9 bases outside the gene matches. CDR1 SGHRS and CDR2 YFSETQ come from the germline V gene. CDR3: CASSFTQGQTEAFF. CDR3 DNA sequence: TGCGCCAGCAGCTTTACCCAGGGACAGACGGAAGCTTTCTTT.

V gene TRBV19 combines with J gene TRBJ1-5; the match to TRBD1 covers 7 bases. This CDR3 is 16 amino acids long. Germline-derived CDR1 and CDR2 are LNHDA and SQIVND (reference sequence). J lost 1 base, V lost 5 bases, and 8 bases had no gene match. CDR3 sequence: CASSPPDRRSNQPQHF. As DNA, the CDR3 is TGTGCCAGTAGTCCCCCGGACAGGAGGAGCAATCAGCCCCAGCATTTT.

The CDR3 bases are TGCGCCAGCAGCCAGATCCAGGGGGTTAATGAAAAACTGTTTTTT. This encodes CASSQIQGVNEKLFF. The rearrangement joins TRBV4-1 to TRBJ1-4; 7 bases agree with TRBD1. Germline assignment: CDR1 MGHRA and CDR2 YSYEKL. The CDR3 runs to 15 residues. The V and J ends lost 3 bases and 4 bases, in that order; junction bases with no gene match: 5.

The chain is built from TRBV5-1 and TRBJ1-6, with D possibly being TRBD1 (5 bases). CDR1 is SGHRS, CDR2 YFSETQ, per germline. CDR3 length: 15 amino acids. V was clipped by 0 bases and J by 7 bases, with 11 bases between them. This chain's CDR3 is CASSLVWGNNSPLHF. Here the CDR3 DNA reads TGCGCCAGCAGCTTGGTCTGGGGGAACAATTCACCCCTCCACTTT.

The chain joins TRBV11-2 to TRBJ2-3; 8 bases agree with TRBD1. Trimming removed 5 bases from V and 6 bases from J; junction bases left unmatched: 7. The CDR3 runs 14 residues. Per germline, CDR1 SGHAT and CDR2 FQNNGV. The CDR3 protein is CASSQGASWDTQYF. The CDR3 bases are TGTGCCAGCAGCCAGGGGGCTAGCTGGGATACGCAGTATTTT.

V and J are TRBV6-6 and TRBJ2-1, with TRBD2 identical over 14 bases. The V and J ends lost 6 bases and 7 bases, in that order; junction bases with no gene match: 8. CDR3 length: 16 amino acids. Per germline, CDR1 MNHNY and CDR2 SVGAGI (reference sequence). As DNA, the CDR3 is TGTGCCAGCAGCCGCCCCGGGACTAGCGGGAGTAATGAGCAGTTCTTC. Translated: CASSRPGTSGSNEQFF.

The CDR3 bases are TGTGCCAGCAGACAGACCGGGAGAACCTACGAGCAGTACTTC. Residues: CASRQTGRTYEQYF. The chain carries TRBV5-6 and TRBJ2-7, with TRBD2 as a possible D gene (6 bases). The CDR3 loop spans 14 amino acids. Germline V gene lookup returns CDR1 SGHDT and CDR2 YYEEEE. V was cut by 5 bases and J by 2 bases, with 14 bases left in between.